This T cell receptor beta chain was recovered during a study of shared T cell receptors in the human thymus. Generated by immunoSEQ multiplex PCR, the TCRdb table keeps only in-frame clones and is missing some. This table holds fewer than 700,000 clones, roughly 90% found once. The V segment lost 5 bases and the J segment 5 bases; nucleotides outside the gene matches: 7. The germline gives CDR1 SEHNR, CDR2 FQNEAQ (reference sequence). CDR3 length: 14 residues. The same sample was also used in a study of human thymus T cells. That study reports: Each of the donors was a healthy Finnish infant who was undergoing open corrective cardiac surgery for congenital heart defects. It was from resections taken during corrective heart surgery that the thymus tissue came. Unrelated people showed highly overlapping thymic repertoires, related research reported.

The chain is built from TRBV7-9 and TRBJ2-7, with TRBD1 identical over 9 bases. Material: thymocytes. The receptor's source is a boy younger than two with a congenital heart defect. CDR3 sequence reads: CASSDEDRGDEQYF. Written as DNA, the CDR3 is TGTGCCAGCAGCGACGAGGACAGGGGTGACGAGCAGTACTTC.